This TCR beta chain was captured in a study of cytomegalovirus exposure and HLA in healthy donors (TCRdb year 2017). Background for the entire study: An earlier analysis of 550 to 700 of the donors reported approximately 300 Gb of sequence data and 117 million unique TCR beta sequences from some 180 million T cells. Roughly 290 gigabases of sequencing data and 75 million to 85 million unique TCR sequences made up an early release that covered roughly 670 HLA-typed donors. Among the approximately 400 genotyped donors, roughly 80% belonged to the genetic ancestry cluster associated with self-reported Caucasian donors. The study aimed to test whether cataloging public T cell receptors could reveal signatures of past pathogen exposure. The study used immunosequencing to profile the T cell repertoires of approximately 650 subjects and linked those repertoires to cytomegalovirus serostatus. A separate validation cohort of 100 to 150 different subjects was used in addition to the roughly 670-subject first cohort. To predict cytomegalovirus infection status, the study combined high-throughput TCR immunosequencing, statistical association of individual TCRs with disease status, and machine learning. A later analysis re-analyzed previously published TCR beta repertoires from 650 to 800 donors and added high-resolution HLA genotyping to study TCR occurrence patterns. In the later analysis, no new phenotypic data were used to find candidate immune exposures; instead, reliance was placed on TCR beta sequences and their occurrence across donors. An earlier analysis of roughly 600 of the donors used high-throughput TCR beta sequencing to judge whether each TCR beta V gene segment behaved as functional or pseudogenic. Donor age, sex, ethnicity and CMV serostatus were compiled alongside the repertoire data. Genome-wide SNP genotypes for about 65% of the 666 donors were used in a later genetic analysis, which treated that subset as a discovery cohort. Every repertoire in the discovery cohort had been generated on one and the same sequencing platform. HLA typing included class I and class II loci at four-digit resolution. The number of typed donors differed by locus: roughly 620-640 for A, B, C, DRB1 and DQB1; some 540 for DQA1; roughly 600 for DPA1; and 400 to 480 for DPB1. Because of strong linkage in the cohort, roughly 5 DR-DQ haplotypes were treated as single units for association and clustering. Among 300 to 450 genotyped donors of the cohort, an average of about 240,000 unique TCR beta nucleotide sequences were sequenced per donor, around a sixth of them non-productive.

The library was prepared using the immunoSEQ multiplex PCR assay. The multiplex PCR relied on a mix of 60 forward primers for TCR Vbeta segments and 13 reverse primers for TCR Jbeta segments. The CDR3 region of rearranged TCR beta genes was amplified from genomic DNA by a multiplex PCR assay. On the Illumina HiSeq System, the amplified TCR beta libraries were sequenced as 87-base-pair reads. The study's own analysis went as follows. A later analysis counted 65 million to 90 million unique TCR beta chains across the 666 repertoires, and roughly 10 million of these chains were shared by at least two donors. Raw reads were error-corrected and collapsed into unique sequences by a nearest-neighbor algorithm in which closely related sequences were merged to remove PCR and sequencing errors. Alignment of CDR3 sequences to IMGT reference sequences was used to assign V, D and J gene segments. For a sequence to be retained, at least a six-nucleotide match to both a V gene segment and a J gene segment was required. A rearrangement was called productive if the CDR3 had no stop codons and remained in frame with V and J, and every other rearrangement was called non-productive. CDR3 was defined by IMGT convention, running from the second conserved V-encoded cysteine to the conserved J-encoded phenylalanine. In an earlier analysis of 500 to 650 of the donors, sequences lacking an unambiguous match to a single V gene segment were excluded. In an earlier analysis of 500 to 750 of the donors, V segments were called functional above 56.7% productive rearrangements and were called segregating when the between-donor standard deviation exceeded 5%. A statistical classification framework was built to diagnose cytomegalovirus status from the catalog of TCR beta chain sequences. In a later analysis, TCR nucleotide sequences were compared against IMGT/GENE-DB human TR gene sequences so that V and J genes could be assigned. Using the TCRdist pipeline, a later analysis assigned CDR3 sequences along with most-parsimonious VDJ recombination scenarios. In a later analysis, every TCR beta chain was defined by the combination of its CDR3 amino acid sequence and its V-gene family, and reads without a unique V-gene family were dropped. To address suspected cross-contamination and a sequencing artifact, a later analysis removed a few hundred highly shared, low-generation-probability nucleotide sequences. In a later analysis, a clonal expansion index for each public chain was calculated from normalized within-repertoire ranks of inferred template counts. In a later analysis, generation probabilities were computed using a VDJ recombination model fitted to out-of-frame rearrangements, and the results were checked against IGoR. In a later analysis, TCR-TCR, TCR-HLA and TCR-CMV co-occurrence was scored with hypergeometric tests, and a repertoire-size bias correction was applied to TCR pairs. False discovery rates were estimated in a later analysis by permuting HLA or CMV assignments 20 times. In a later analysis, co-occurring TCRs were grouped with DBSCAN, and TCRdist sequence similarity was added when clustering was performed within HLA-allele-positive subsets. For co-occurrence clustering, repertoires with fewer than 30,000 or more than 120,000 public chains were excluded, along with four or five repertoires with anomalous nucleotide sharing. In TCRdb, the immuneACCESS table is reduced to in-frame sequences with V and J assigned. These tables do not hold every clone; where another copy was compared, an unresolved V gene accounts for under half, and the others remain unexplained. D and trimming come from the DNA, and the V and J calls and clone size come from that table. The sample table holds 160,000 or so clones, of which around 74% were seen once. The ten top clones hold around 2.5% of the sample.

The cohort comprised around 700 healthy bone marrow donors. All cohort members were sampled while nominally healthy, although unrecorded immune exposures were likely present. The donor was CMV seronegative and was included in the group of 352 seronegative cohort members. A peripheral blood sample was collected from each donor, and TCR beta sequencing was performed on peripheral blood mononuclear cells. Genomic DNA was extracted from the blood cell samples with the Qiagen DNeasy Blood Extraction Kit. General findings and caveats noted by the study authors: Compared with equally common non-associated chains, HLA-associated TCR beta chains in a later analysis were more clonally expanded and had lower generation probabilities. Roughly uniform sequencing depth across donors was assumed in presence/absence analyses, although this assumption may not hold. Because counts were too low, more than 15 rarely observed V segments, including chromosome 9 orphons, were left out of the earlier analysis of over 550 of the donors. Compared with the roughly 720-donor mean, donors in an Asian-associated ancestry cluster had fewer N-insertions in productive TCRs, according to a later genetic analysis. At a false discovery rate of 0.05, a later analysis linked 15,000 to 20,000 TCR beta sequences to specific HLA alleles. Most TCR sequences were observed very rarely across donors, whereas some public TCRs were present in many individuals. The only immune exposure information available for the cohort was CMV serostatus. In a later analysis, TCR association rates were found to vary across HLA loci, with the most associated TCRs seen for DRB1 alleles and the fewest for HLA-C alleles. Strong co-occurrence of HLA alleles, especially DR and DQ, made assigning TCR associations to individual alleles difficult. Correlated functional status among segregating V segments might be attributable to linkage disequilibrium, but an unknown experimental factor could not be ruled out. V-gene and J-gene trimming of TCR beta chains was associated with a missense DCLRE1C variant in a later genetic analysis, and the association was replicated in an independent cohort. A later analysis found that most CMV-associated TCR beta chains appeared HLA-restricted, with HLA associations seemingly driven largely by CMV exposure. A cluster of highly shared sequence variants was judged likely to be a technical artifact of the sequencing pipeline. An earlier analysis of some 590 of the donors showed that most TCR beta V segments appeared in productive rearrangements either about 87% or about 30% of the time, which broadly matched IMGT annotations. This cohort had only TCR beta chains sequenced, and the lack of alpha or paired-chain data limited which features could be detected. In both the original and validation cohorts, the classifier was reported to diagnose cytomegalovirus status with high specificity and sensitivity. A few of the identified cytomegalovirus-associated TCR beta chains were confirmed in vitro to be specific for cytomegalovirus antigens. According to a later analysis, parvovirus B19, influenza, CMV and Epstein-Barr virus appeared linked to several top co-occurrence clusters. Because HLA typing was unavailable for some donors at each locus, only the typed subset was used in association tests. The authors suggested that the approach could potentially be extended to other disease states and immunological phenotypes. A further reported finding was that TCR beta sequences accurately predicted the HLA-A and HLA-B alleles for most subjects in the first cohort. The study listed approximately 160 TCR beta chains as associated with cytomegalovirus.

On this clone itself: Its recognized antigen is unknown. Per-nucleotide qualities are absent, and no much larger clonotype sits a single base away.

The TCR was taken from a female donor in good health and CMV-seronegative. Sequencing was carried out using PBMCs.

At the DNA level, the sequence is TGTGCCAGCGAAGCGGAACGAGTTATTACCTACAATGAGCAGTTCTTC. This translates into CASEAERVITYNEQFF. In this chain, TRBV28 is recombined with TRBJ2-1, and the D gene may be TRBD2, 5 bases matching. The V end loses 8 bases and the J end loses 2 bases, and a stretch of 19 bases separates them. Inclusive of the bounding cysteine and phenylalanine, the CDR3 is 16 residues long. The CDR3 DNA has 48 bases and is translated from base 1. Via the germline V gene, CDR1 is MDHEN and CDR2 SYDVKM.